One sample yielded the 27 T cell receptor beta chains listed below, sequenced in a study of blood T cell repertoires in COVID-19. Repertoires were generated with immunoSEQ multiplex PCR, while TCRdb's copy carries only in-frame clones and drops some. The sample holds 200,000 to 250,000 clones; less than 90% are singletons and the top ten take nearly 20%. Sequencing was carried out using peripheral blood. These receptors all stem from a man aged 30 to 39 with active or convalescent COVID-19.

V is TRBV29-1 and J is TRBJ2-1; D is unresolved. The germline CDR1 and CDR2 sequences are SQVTM and ANQGSEA. The CDR3 is 11 residues long. The ends were cut back, 5 bases at V and 8 bases at J, with 10 bases in the middle. CDR3 region: CSVSVSYEQFF. For the CDR3, the DNA is TGCAGCGTTTCGGTGTCCTATGAGCAGTTCTTC.

This clone was seen only a few times. The chain couples TRBV28 to TRBJ2-3, with D unresolved. Germline V lookup: CDR1 MDHEN, CDR2 SYDVKM. Trimming took off 3 bases at V and 6 bases at J, with 13 bases between the two ends. CDR3 length: 14 amino acids. The CDR3 coding sequence is TGTGCCAGCAGTTTCCTCCCTATAAGCGATACGCAGTATTTT. Residues: CASSFLPISDTQYF.

J is TRBJ2-5 and V is TRBV7-6; 9 positions match TRBD2. From germline, CDR1 is SGHVS and CDR2 FNYEAQ. The ends lost 3 bases at V and 1 base at J; junction bases unmatched: 3. The CDR3 covers 15 residues. The CDR3 nucleotides read TGTGCCAGCAGCTTCGTGACTAGCGGCCAAGAGACCCAGTACTTC. Protein: CASSFVTSGQETQYF.

The CDR3: CASSFTNQETQYF. The CDR3 bases are TGTGCCAGCAGCTTTACAAACCAAGAGACCCAGTACTTC. The chain couples TRBV7-9 to TRBJ2-5; D is ambiguous. Germline loops: CDR1 SEHNR, CDR2 FQNEAQ (reference sequence). The CDR3 is made up of 13 amino acids. V lost 3 bases and J lost 0, with 5 bases in between.

The chain combines TRBV2 with TRBJ2-7; 9 bases fit TRBD1. This CDR3 has 13 residues. CDR1 and CDR2 (germline): SNHLY, FYNNEI. With V trimmed by 6 bases and J by 3 bases, 3 bases remained unmatched. The CDR3 here is CASRGQGFYEQYF. As DNA, the CDR3 is TGTGCCAGCAGGGGACAGGGATTCTACGAGCAGTACTTC.

V usage is TRBV5-8 and J usage is TRBJ1-5; a weak D match, TRBD1 (6 bases). V lost 0 bases, J lost 3 bases, and 13 bases lay in between. The V gene's germline CDR1 is SGHTS and CDR2 YDEGEE. The CDR3 loop spans 16 amino acids. This chain's CDR3 is CASSLEGVVTNQPQHF. As DNA, the CDR3 is TGTGCCAGCAGCTTGGAGGGGGTGGTTACCAATCAGCCCCAGCATTTT.

This chain uses TRBV6-5 with TRBJ2-7, with D hard to call. CDR1 and CDR2 (germline): MNHEY, SVGAGI. V was clipped by 5 bases and J by 6 bases, with 11 bases between them. The CDR3 spans 12 residues. The CDR3 spells CASSTAYGEQYF. The CDR3 DNA is TGTGCCAGCAGTACCGCGTATGGCGAGCAGTACTTC.

The V call is TRBV5-1, the J call TRBJ2-3, with 7 bases fitting TRBD1. The germline CDR1 and CDR2 sequences are SGHRS and YFSETQ. Germline trimming cut 0 bases from V and 6 bases from J; bases unmatched to any gene: 4. This CDR3 contains 14 residues. The CDR3 DNA sequence: TGCGCCAGCAGCTTGGATAGCAGGGGGGATACGCAGTATTTT. This gives the protein CASSLDSRGDTQYF.

This chain links TRBV10-3 with TRBJ2-1, with TRBD1 matching 7 bases. The V gene's germline CDR1 is ENHRY and CDR2 SYGVKD. The CDR3 consists of 15 residues. After removal of 6 bases from V and 6 bases from J, the junction contained 11 bases not matched to a gene. CDR3 sequence (DNA): TGTGCCATCAGGGACAGGTTTTTGGTGGCCAATGAGCAGTTCTTC. Translating gives CAIRDRFLVANEQFF.

This chain links TRBV3-1 (or the pseudogene TRBV3-2) with TRBJ1-6, with D possibly matching TRBD1 (6 bases). Germline V gene data show CDR1 as LGHDT and CDR2 as YNNKEL (reference sequence). This CDR3 has 15 residues. V was clipped by 2 bases and J by 7 bases, with 12 bases between them. CDR3 in amino acids: CASSQSGEGNSPLHF. DNA for the CDR3: TGTGCCAGCAGCCAATCAGGGGAGGGGAATTCACCCCTCCACTTT.

This chain links TRBV28 with TRBJ1-1, with 9 bases fitting TRBD1. V gave up 6 bases and J gave up 4 bases; unmatched junction bases: 9. This CDR3 comprises 15 residues. Germline V CDR1 and CDR2: MDHEN, SYDVKM. This CDR3 reads CASSIQGAVSTEAFF. The CDR3 DNA reads TGTGCCAGCAGCATACAGGGGGCCGTCAGCACTGAAGCTTTCTTT.

This clone was observed a few times. The rearrangement joins TRBV12-5 to TRBJ2-1; TRBD2 aligns across 7 bases. The CDR3 covers 18 residues. The J segment lost 2 bases and the V segment lost 3 bases, leaving 13 bases of the junction unmatched. From germline, CDR1 is LGHNT and CDR2 FRNRAP. CDR3 amino acids: CASGFSLHAGTTYNEQFF. CDR3 bases: TGTGCTAGTGGTTTTTCCCTACACGCGGGGACTACCTACAATGAGCAGTTCTTC.

The rearrangement uses TRBV7-3 and TRBJ2-6; perhaps TRBD2 as D (6 bases). V was trimmed by 5 bases and J by 1 base, leaving 9 bases between them. The CDR3 consists of 15 residues. Germline CDR1 SGHTA, CDR2 FQGTGA. CDR3 loop: CASSHGSSGANVLTF. As DNA, the CDR3 is TGTGCCAGCAGCCACGGGAGTTCTGGGGCCAACGTCCTGACTTTC.

The rearrangement uses TRBV5-1 and TRBJ1-1; no clear D. This CDR3 comprises 12 residues. V lost 3 bases to trimming and J lost 11 bases, with 14 bases between them. The germline V gene encodes CDR1 SGHRS and CDR2 YFSETQ. CDR3 bases: TGCGCCAGCAGCTCCAACCAGAGGGTTGCTTTCTTT. It yields the protein CASSSNQRVAFF.

V gene TRBV11-2 combines with J gene TRBJ2-3; possible D gene TRBD2, 7 bases. This CDR3 contains 16 residues. In germline, CDR1 is SGHAT, CDR2 FQNNGV. Trimming removed 5 bases at V and 1 base at J, with 16 bases between. The CDR3 region is CASSLIWGGGTDTQYF. The CDR3 DNA reads as TGTGCCAGCAGCCTGATCTGGGGGGGCGGCACAGATACGCAGTATTTT.

The V gene is TRBV28, the J gene TRBJ2-1; TRBD1 might be the D (6 bases). Germline CDR1 MDHEN, CDR2 SYDVKM. The CDR3 consists of 15 residues. Trimming pared 3 bases from V and 1 base from J, leaving 10 bases between. The DNA of the CDR3 is TGTGCCAGCAGTTTTCCGAGGGGGTCCTACAATGAGCAGTTCTTC. It translates to CASSFPRGSYNEQFF.

V is TRBV6-2 or TRBV6-3 and J is TRBJ2-1, with a tentative D call TRBD1 (5 bases). From germline, CDR1 is MNHEY and CDR2 SVGEGT. The CDR3 runs 15 residues. V shed 5 bases and J shed 1 base, with 12 bases lying between them. The CDR3 region is CASSRDRVSYNEQFF. The CDR3 nucleotides read TGTGCCAGCAGTAGAGACAGAGTATCCTACAATGAGCAGTTCTTC.

The chain has TRBV13 and TRBJ1-4; D might be TRBD1 (5 bases). The germline V gene encodes CDR1 PRHDT and CDR2 FYEKMQ (reference sequence). Trimming shortened V by 5 bases and J by 8 bases, and 15 bases separated the two germline ends. CDR3 length: 14 amino acids. In nucleotides, the CDR3 is TGTGCCAGCAGCCTCAGACAGCTTAAAGAAAAACTGTTTTTT. Protein sequence: CASSLRQLKEKLFF.

The CDR3 region is CASSFGADTQYF. As DNA, the CDR3 is TGCGCCAGCAGCTTCGGGGCAGATACGCAGTATTTT. The rearrangement joins TRBV5-1 to TRBJ2-3; D might be TRBD2 (5 bases). CDR3 size: 12 residues. The germline CDR1 and CDR2 sequences are SGHRS and YFSETQ. Trimming took 2 bases from V and 4 from J, leaving 5 bases between them.

This clone has a handful of counts. Other DNA sequences from this sample encode an identical CDR3 as well. The chain carries TRBV28 and TRBJ2-7; D is undetermined. CDR3 length: 12 amino acids. Trimming removed 3 bases at V and 2 bases at J, with 5 bases between. Germline V gene data show CDR1 as MDHEN and CDR2 as SYDVKM. CDR3 DNA: TGTGCCAGCAGTTTTGGCCCCTACGAGCAGTACTTC. Translated: CASSFGPYEQYF.

The genes are TRBV5-1 and TRBJ2-1; 9 positions agree with TRBD1. Germline V gene data show CDR1 as SGHRS and CDR2 as YFSETQ. The ends lost 2 bases at V and 8 bases at J; junction bases unmatched: 5. The CDR3 has 14 residues. CDR3 in DNA: TGCGCCAGCAGCTTTGGGACAGGGAGTCATGAGCAGTTCTTC. As protein: CASSFGTGSHEQFF.

The rearrangement links TRBV15 to TRBJ2-3, with D possibly matching TRBD2 (7 bases). The CDR3 contains 17 residues. Between the trimmed V and J ends, which lost 3 bases and 4 bases, there was a span of 20 bases. Germline CDR1 reads LNHNV; CDR2 reads YYDKDF (reference sequence). The CDR3 DNA reads TGTGCCACCAGCAGCAGGAGGGGGAGGGCCATTTCAGATACGCAGTATTTT. Protein product: CATSSRRGRAISDTQYF. Filled out from reference TRBV15 and TRBJ2-3, the complete variable domain reads DAMVIQNPRYQVTQFGKPVTLSCSQTLNHNVMYWYQQKSSQAPKLLFHYYDKDFNNEADTPDNFQSRRPNTSFCFLDIRSPGLGDTAMYLCATSSRRGRAISDTQYFGPGTRLTVL.

The rearrangement joins TRBV27 to TRBJ2-1, with 12 bases fitting TRBD2. J gave up 8 bases and V 2 bases, and 1 base lay outside the gene matches. Germline V CDR1 and CDR2: MNHEY, SMNVEV (reference sequence). The CDR3 has 14 amino acids. CDR3 region: CASSLLAGGYEQFF. The DNA of the CDR3 is TGTGCCAGCAGTTTACTAGCGGGAGGGTATGAGCAGTTCTTC.

CDR3 nucleotides: TGCAGCGTGAGCGGCTCCTATGGCTACACCTTC. Its translation: CSVSGSYGYTF. The V gene is TRBV29-1, the J gene TRBJ1-2; D is unclear. Per the germline V gene, CDR1 is SQVTM and CDR2 is ANQGSEA. Trimming shortened V by 6 bases and J by 4 bases, and 9 bases separated the two germline ends. This CDR3 contains 11 residues.

The rearrangement links TRBV16 to TRBJ1-2; D ambiguous. Germline V gene sequence: CDR1 KGHSY, CDR2 FQNENV. The ends were cut back, 3 bases at V and 6 bases at J, with 14 bases in the middle. This CDR3 has 14 amino acids. CDR3 region: CASSHTALTDGYTF. In DNA, the CDR3 is TGTGCCAGCAGCCATACTGCCCTCACTGATGGCTACACCTTC.

This clone was detected only once. The genes are TRBV7-2 and TRBJ1-2; possibly TRBD1 for D (6 bases). This CDR3 has 15 residues. CDR1 is SGHTA, CDR2 FQGNSA, per germline. The V and J ends lost 5 bases and 8 bases respectively, with 21 bases between them. The CDR3 bases are TGTGCCAGCAGCCTCGGGACACGGGGTAATGGGGGCTACACCTTC. Amino acids: CASSLGTRGNGGYTF.

The chain employs TRBV7-9 and TRBJ2-1; 9 bases align to TRBD2. The CDR3 has 17 amino acids. V lost 3 bases, J lost 3 bases, and 9 bases stayed unmatched. CDR1 and CDR2 from the germline V gene are SEHNR and FQNEAQ (reference sequence). The CDR3 region has the DNA TGTGCCAGCAGCTTCGATCCCTCTAGCGGGAACTACAATGAGCAGTTCTTC. It specifies CASSFDPSSGNYNEQFF. Supplemented by reference TRBV7-9 and TRBJ2-1, the full variable domain reads DTGVSQNPRHKITKRGQNVTFRCDPISEHNRLYWYRQTLGQGPEFLTYFQNEAQLEKSRLLSDRFSAERPKGSFSTLEIQRTEQGDSAMYLCASSFDPSSGNYNEQFFGPGTRLTVL.